Listed below are T cell receptor beta chains from one sample, sequenced in a study of shared clonotypes between healthy human individuals. Generated by immunoSEQ multiplex PCR, the TCRdb table keeps only in-frame clones and is missing some. The repertoire consists of 2 million to 2.5 million clones, with approximately 95% occurring once and the leading ten covering more than 0.1%. The specimen was naive CD4+ T cells sorted from blood. The receptor source for this set is a young man in good health. CDR3s include the opening cysteine and the closing phenylalanine or tryptophan. A D gene is named only where the DNA matches it firmly. Size is stated for part of the rows, as once, few or many counts, or as a class when the clone is expanded.

size	length	D	V	J	CDR3	DNA
NA	16	TRBD1	TRBV7-9	TRBJ1-1	CASSLGGQERNTEAFF	TGTGCCAGCAGCTTAGGAGGACAGGAACGGAACACTGAAGCTTTCTTT
NA	14	TRBD1	TRBV5-1	TRBJ2-7	CASSYPGQSYEQYF	TGCGCCAGCAGCTACCCGGGACAGAGCTACGAGCAGTACTTC
NA	15	NA	TRBV5-4	TRBJ1-1	CASSLDRTWDTEAFF	TGTGCCAGCAGCTTGGACAGGACATGGGACACTGAAGCTTTCTTT
once	16	TRBD2	TRBV2	TRBJ2-1	CASSASSGRALNEQFF	TGTGCCAGCAGCGCTTCTAGCGGGAGGGCCCTCAATGAGCAGTTCTTC
NA	13	NA	TRBV5-1	TRBJ2-3	CASEQGDTDTQYF	TGCGCCAGCGAACAGGGTGACACAGATACGCAGTATTTT
NA	12	NA	TRBV29-1	TRBJ2-5	CSVKGLQETQYF	TGCAGCGTTAAGGGGTTGCAAGAGACCCAGTACTTC
NA	17	NA	TRBV7-9	TRBJ1-4	CASSLRTTTPTNEKLFF	TGTGCCAGCAGCTTAAGAACAACCACCCCAACTAATGAAAAACTGTTTTTT
NA	14	NA	TRBV9	TRBJ2-6	CASSVTAGANVLTF	TGTGCCAGCAGCGTAACTGCTGGGGCCAACGTCCTGACTTTC
few	12	NA	TRBV2	TRBJ2-7	CASRQGGYEQYF	TGTGCCAGCAGACAGGGGGGGTACGAGCAGTACTTC
NA	22	NA	TRBV27	TRBJ1-5	CASRRLGPQPTSLSAGNQPQHF	TGTGCCAGCAGACGCCTCGGGCCACAGCCCACATCCCTTAGCGCAGGCAATCAGCCCCAGCATTTT
NA	13	NA	TRBV30	TRBJ1-4	CAWSEDHNEKLFF	TGTGCCTGGAGTGAGGACCATAATGAAAAACTGTTTTTT
NA	16	TRBD2	TRBV10-2	TRBJ2-7	CASSTRGTSGKYEQYF	TGCGCCAGCAGTACCCGAGGGACTAGCGGGAAATACGAGCAGTACTTC
NA	15	NA	TRBV4-3	TRBJ2-1	CASSQAGSSYNEQFF	TGCGCCAGCAGCCAAGCGGGGAGCTCCTACAATGAGCAGTTCTTC
NA	18	TRBD1	TRBV10-3	TRBJ1-1	CAISEGISPRGQVTEAFF	TGTGCCATCAGTGAAGGTATTTCCCCAAGGGGGCAGGTAACTGAAGCTTTCTTT
NA	11	TRBD2	TRBV6-1	TRBJ2-4	CAGAGGGIQYF	TGTGCTGGGGCGGGGGGAGGCATTCAGTACTTC
NA	11	NA	TRBV30	TRBJ2-5	CAWAGSETQYF	TGTGCCTGGGCTGGGTCGGAGACCCAGTACTTC
NA	13	NA	TRBV11-2	TRBJ2-7	CASSLNPSYEQYF	TGTGCCAGCAGCTTAAACCCTAGTTACGAGCAGTACTTC
NA	14	NA	TRBV11-3	TRBJ2-3	CASSPTRSTDTQYF	TGTGCCAGCAGCCCCACCAGGTCCACAGATACGCAGTATTTT
NA	17	TRBD2	TRBV7-2	TRBJ2-7	CASSLGIAGPNSYEQYF	TGTGCCAGCAGCTTGGGGATAGCGGGGCCAAACTCCTACGAGCAGTACTTC
NA	13	NA	TRBV14	TRBJ2-7	CASRVDGSYEQYF	TGTGCCAGCAGAGTGGACGGATCCTACGAGCAGTACTTC
once	16	NA	TRBV4-1	TRBJ1-6	CASSRTMTVYNSPLHF	TGCGCCAGCAGCCGAACGATGACAGTCTATAATTCACCCCTCCACTTT
once	15	TRBD1	TRBV11-2	TRBJ1-6	CASRVIGTDNSPLHF	TGTGCCAGCAGAGTAATCGGGACAGATAATTCACCCCTCCACTTT
NA	12	NA	TRBV5-1	TRBJ2-2	CASGPNTGELFF	TGCGCCAGTGGGCCAAACACCGGGGAGCTGTTTTTT
NA	14	NA	TRBV6-5	TRBJ2-7	CASRLGGSRYEQYF	TGTGCCAGCAGACTCGGAGGCTCCCGCTACGAGCAGTACTTC
NA	15	NA	TRBV4-1	TRBJ1-5	CASSQGAFGNQPQHF	TGCGCCAGCAGCCAAGGGGCTTTTGGCAATCAGCCCCAGCATTTT
NA	15	NA	TRBV10-1	TRBJ2-7	CASSESGASYYEQYF	TGCGCCAGCAGTGAGTCTGGGGCTTCTTACTACGAGCAGTACTTC
NA	12	NA	TRBV10-3	TRBJ2-7	CAISELFYEQYF	TGTGCCATCAGTGAGTTGTTCTACGAGCAGTACTTC
NA	12	NA	TRBV7-6	TRBJ2-3	CASSSHSGRPYF	TGTGCCAGCAGCTCACATTCAGGACGCCCGTATTTT
NA	15	TRBD2	TRBV5-1	TRBJ2-7	CASSSTSGNFYEQYF	TGCGCCAGCAGTTCTACAAGCGGGAACTTCTACGAGCAGTACTTC
NA	14	TRBD1	TRBV4-3	TRBJ2-2	CASSRSTGEWELFF	TGCGCCAGCAGCCGCTCAACAGGGGAGTGGGAGCTGTTTTTT
NA	12	NA	TRBV10-3	TRBJ1-5	CAISESGQPQHF	TGTGCCATCAGTGAGTCTGGTCAGCCCCAGCATTTT
NA	14	NA	TRBV19	TRBJ2-3	CASSMAQSTDTQYF	TGTGCCAGTAGTATGGCCCAGAGCACAGATACGCAGTATTTT
few	14	NA	TRBV10-1	TRBJ1-4	CASSDQGLPGKLFF	TGCGCCAGCAGTGACCAGGGGTTACCGGGAAAACTGTTTTTT
NA	15	NA	TRBV4-1	TRBJ2-7	CASSQVTGRIYEQYF	TGCGCCAGCAGCCAAGTAACTGGCCGGATCTACGAGCAGTACTTC
NA	16	NA	TRBV9	TRBJ2-7	CASSASRDFPDSEQYF	TGTGCCAGCAGCGCCTCCCGGGACTTTCCCGATTCCGAGCAGTACTTC
NA	16	NA	TRBV6-6	TRBJ1-5	CASSYGSGLGNQPQHF	TGTGCCAGCAGTTACGGGTCAGGGTTGGGAAATCAGCCCCAGCATTTT
NA	14	NA	TRBV7-9	TRBJ1-1	CASSVQDMNTEAFF	TGTGCCAGCAGCGTACAGGACATGAACACTGAAGCTTTCTTT
NA	15	NA	TRBV11-2	TRBJ2-3	CASSFRLGATDTQYF	TGTGCCAGCAGCTTCCGACTAGGCGCGACAGATACGCAGTATTTT
NA	16	NA	TRBV5-8	TRBJ2-5	CASSLGGAPLVETQYF	TGTGCCAGCAGCTTGGGGGGGGCGCCCCTGGTTGAGACCCAGTACTTC
NA	16	TRBD1	TRBV7-9	TRBJ1-1	CASSDGQGSIYTEAFF	TGTGCCAGCAGTGACGGACAGGGGTCGATTTACACTGAAGCTTTCTTT
NA	15	NA	TRBV5-1	TRBJ1-2	CASSLRQATNYGYTF	TGCGCCAGCAGCTTGAGGCAGGCCACTAACTATGGCTACACCTTC
NA	15	NA	TRBV6-9	TRBJ1-4	CASSYSGQSNEKLFF	TGTGCCAGCAGTTATTCCGGACAGAGTAATGAAAAACTGTTTTTT
NA	15	NA	TRBV25-1	TRBJ2-7	CASSESVGVEYEQYF	TGTGCCAGCAGTGAATCGGTGGGGGTGGAATACGAGCAGTACTTC
NA	14	NA	TRBV18	TRBJ1-4	CASSQQGPNEKLFF	TGTGCCAGCTCGCAACAGGGCCCTAATGAAAAACTGTTTTTT
NA	17	TRBD2	TRBV27	TRBJ2-5	CASSVYGTSGSRETQYF	TGTGCCAGCAGTGTATACGGGACTAGCGGGAGTCGGGAGACCCAGTACTTC
NA	19	TRBD1	TRBV11-2	TRBJ1-6	CASSSAGQGELDKNSPLHF	TGTGCCAGCAGCTCAGCGGGACAGGGGGAATTGGATAAAAATTCACCCCTCCACTTT
NA	15	NA	TRBV18	TRBJ1-1	CASSPGPDLNTEAFF	TGTGCCAGCTCACCGGGGCCGGACCTCAACACTGAAGCTTTCTTT
once	18	NA	TRBV18	TRBJ1-6	CASSLNWSPERTTSPLHF	TGTGCCAGCTCACTAAACTGGTCTCCGGAAAGAACCACCTCACCCCTCCACTTT
once	15	TRBD2	TRBV5-1	TRBJ2-1	CASSLVASGYNEQFF	TGCGCCAGCAGCTTGGTGGCTAGCGGATACAATGAGCAGTTCTTC
NA	14	NA	TRBV6-1	TRBJ2-7	CASSVTRQVYEQYF	TGTGCCAGCAGCGTAACTCGACAGGTCTACGAGCAGTACTTC
NA	16	NA	TRBV6-1	TRBJ2-7	CASSEVGGKGVYEQYF	TGTGCCAGCAGTGAAGTAGGAGGGAAAGGGGTCTACGAGCAGTACTTC
NA	13	NA	TRBV11-3	TRBJ2-2	CASSFFRTGELFF	TGTGCCAGCAGCTTTTTTCGCACCGGGGAGCTGTTTTTT
NA	16	NA	TRBV28	TRBJ1-5	CATASGGLLYNQPQHF	TGTGCCACCGCTTCAGGAGGGCTCTTATACAATCAGCCCCAGCATTTT
NA	14	NA	TRBV2	TRBJ1-2	CASRENYANYGYTF	TGTGCCAGCAGGGAAAACTATGCTAACTATGGCTACACCTTC
NA	14	TRBD1	TRBV28	TRBJ2-7	CASSLMGQIYEQYF	TGTGCCAGCAGTTTAATGGGACAGATCTACGAGCAGTACTTC
NA	10	NA	TRBV20-1	TRBJ1-4	CSAHWEKLFF	TGCAGTGCCCACTGGGAAAAACTGTTTTTT
NA	17	TRBD1	TRBV18	TRBJ2-7	CASSQNSGTGVVASQYF	TGTGCCAGCTCACAGAACTCCGGGACAGGGGTGGTCGCGAGTCAGTACTTC
NA	13	NA	TRBV18	TRBJ2-2	CASSMEVSGELFF	TGTGCCAGCTCGATGGAGGTGTCCGGGGAGCTGTTTTTT
NA	13	NA	TRBV19	TRBJ2-2	CASSSALGGELFF	TGTGCCAGTAGCTCCGCTTTGGGCGGGGAGCTGTTTTTT